The entry below gives a single TCR beta chain sequence along with its context. This sample is part of a study of sequential checkpoint blockade in melanoma. Study overall: Patients were randomized 1:1 to nivolumab-then-ipilimumab or ipilimumab-then-nivolumab first-line. Each arm's sequence ended with maintenance nivolumab.

The germline V gene encodes CDR1 MDHEN and CDR2 SYDVKM. There are 14 residues in the CDR3. The trim removed 5 bases at V and 5 bases at J, leaving 9 bases unmatched. The protocol was immunoSEQ multiplex PCR, while the TCRdb copy is restricted to in-frame clones and leaves out a portion. The sample lists fewer than 15,000 clones; about four fifths were seen once. Treatment specified: randomized to nivolumab then ipilimumab (arm A) or the reverse (arm B). No patient had prior DNA-damaging chemotherapy. PBMC sorting kept live CD3+CD8+ cells without CD19 or CD56. This receptor was identified in a human donor with melanoma. The input for sequencing was CD8+ T cells sorted from blood (inferred from file names), taken from a patient given nivolumab and ipilimumab in sequence. J is TRBJ2-7 and V is TRBV28, with 7 bases fitting TRBD2. CDR3: CASSRWEGLDEQYF. The CDR3 DNA follows: TGTGCCAGCAGTCGATGGGAGGGCCTCGACGAGCAGTACTTC.